The 25 T cell receptor beta chains in this list originate from one sample, sequenced in a study of beta chain features in type 1 diabetes. cDNA synthesis used the whole RNA isolate, giving expressed TCRB sequences. Repertoires were generated with immunoSEQ multiplex PCR, while TCRdb's copy carries only in-frame clones and drops some. In the table there are roughly 450,000 clones, about 10% of which are singletons. The sequenced sample consisted of naive CD4+ T cells from blood. The source of these receptors is a woman aged 18-29 years in good health.

This clone was seen a handful of times. CDR3 nucleotide sequence: TGTGCCAGCAGCTTAGACCATTCCTACGAGCAGTACTTC. Encoded protein: CASSLDHSYEQYF. This chain connects TRBV7-2 to TRBJ2-7; D is unclear. V shed 1 base and J shed 1 base, with 5 bases lying between them. CDR1 SGHTA and CDR2 FQGNSA come from the germline V gene. CDR3 size: 13 residues.

This clone was picked up a small number of times. The chain carries TRBV4-1 and TRBJ2-5; 13 bases fit TRBD2. CDR1 MGHRA and CDR2 YSYEKL come from the germline V gene. The V segment lost 0 bases and the J segment 3 bases; nucleotides outside the gene matches: 10. The CDR3 sequence is 19 residues long. The CDR3 coding sequence is TGCGCCAGCAGCCAAGATCAGTGGACTAGCGGGAGCCCCAAAGAGACCCAGTACTTC. Translation: CASSQDQWTSGSPKETQYF.

This clone turned up a few times. This chain joins TRBV11-2 and TRBJ2-1; the D gene is possibly TRBD2 (7 bases). Germline V lookup: CDR1 SGHAT, CDR2 FQNNGV. V lost 0 bases, J lost 4 bases, and 10 bases lay in between. The length of the CDR3 is 15 residues. The CDR3 spells CASSLDRGGYNEQFF. CDR3 sequence (DNA): TGTGCCAGCAGCTTAGACAGGGGAGGGTACAATGAGCAGTTCTTC.

The chain recombines TRBV7-2 with TRBJ2-7; D not certain. The CDR3 is made up of 14 amino acids. V was clipped by 2 bases and J by 3 bases, with 11 bases between them. Germline V gene lookup returns CDR1 SGHTA and CDR2 FQGNSA. CDR3 DNA sequence: TGTGCCAGCAGCTTATACCCCGGCGGCTACGAGCAGTACGTC. It specifies CASSLYPGGYEQYV.

The chain is built from TRBV4-3 and TRBJ2-3; 12 nucleotides align to TRBD2. Germline CDR1 reads LGHNA; CDR2 reads YSLEER. The CDR3 consists of 19 residues. With 0 bases clipped from V and 0 bases from J, the junction kept 7 bases outside the gene matches. CDR3 protein: CASSQDRRLAGVSTDTQYF. Here the CDR3 DNA reads TGCGCCAGCAGCCAAGATCGTCGACTAGCGGGGGTTAGCACAGATACGCAGTATTTT.

About this clone: Distinct nucleotide sequences in the sample also encode this CDR3. This chain links TRBV7-2 with TRBJ2-4, with D maybe TRBD1 (5 bases). Germline CDR1 is SGHTA and CDR2 is FQGNSA. The CDR3 is 15 residues long. V shed 5 bases and J shed 0 bases, with 11 bases lying between them. The CDR3 DNA reads as TGTGCCAGCAGCCTGACAGTGCTAGCCAAAAACATTCAGTACTTC. Its translation is CASSLTVLAKNIQYF.

This clone was seen only a few times. The rearrangement joins TRBV9 to TRBJ2-7; D not resolved. The CDR3 consists of 11 residues. Trimming shortened V by 0 bases and J by 4 bases, and 2 bases separated the two germline ends. CDR1 SGDLS and CDR2 YYNGEE come from the germline V gene. CDR3 nucleotide sequence: TGTGCCAGCAGCGTAGGATACGAGCAGTACTTC. Encoded protein: CASSVGYEQYF.

The chain recombines TRBV20-1 with TRBJ1-1; no clear D. Germline V gives CDR1 DFQATT, CDR2 SNEGSKA (reference sequence). The CDR3 covers 11 residues. The ends were cut back, 1 base at V and 6 bases at J, with 6 bases in the middle. For the CDR3, the DNA is TGCAGTGCTAGAGCCCCGCCTGAAGCTTTCTTT. Translation gives CSARAPPEAFF.

J is TRBJ1-3 and V is TRBV6-6; D remains ambiguous. Germline assignment: CDR1 MNHNY and CDR2 SVGAGI (reference sequence). The germline V and J ends were trimmed by 0 bases and 0 bases, with 9 bases remaining between them. The CDR3 loop spans 16 amino acids. The CDR3 DNA follows: TGTGCCAGCAGTTACTCGATTACAGTCTCTGGAAACACCATATATTTT. Protein: CASSYSITVSGNTIYF.

V usage is TRBV14 and J usage is TRBJ2-1, with D tentatively TRBD2 (6 bases). The CDR3 contains 14 residues. Germline V gene data show CDR1 as SGHDN and CDR2 as FVKESK. V was trimmed by 4 bases and J by 2 bases, leaving 9 bases between them. CDR3 bases: TGTGCCAGCAGCCTTGAGCGGGCCTACAATGAGCAGTTCTTC. Translated: CASSLERAYNEQFF.

This clone was found a few times. The chain carries TRBV2 and TRBJ2-5; 8 nucleotides align to TRBD2. Germline CDR1 reads SNHLY; CDR2 reads FYNNEI. The length of the CDR3 is 17 residues. Germline trimming cut 2 bases from V and 4 bases from J; bases unmatched to any gene: 12. The CDR3 nucleotides are TGTGCCAGCAGTGAACCCTCCGTAGCGGGGTCCCGAGAGACCCAGTACTTC. Translating it yields CASSEPSVAGSRETQYF. Full variable domain (outside the CDR3, taken from reference TRBV2 and TRBJ2-5): EPEVTQTPSHQVTQMGQEVILRCVPISNHLYFYWYRQILGQKVEFLVSFYNNEISEKSEIFDDQFSVERPDGSNFTLKIRSTKLEDSAMYFCASSEPSVAGSRETQYFGPGTRLLVL.

This chain links TRBV4-2 with TRBJ2-3; perhaps TRBD1 as D (5 bases). Germline-derived CDR1 and CDR2 are LGHNA and YNFKEQ. The CDR3 covers 16 residues. V was clipped by 4 bases and J by 0 bases, with 14 bases between them. Written as DNA, the CDR3 is TGTGCCAGCAGCCGAAAGACAGTAACTAGCACAGATACGCAGTATTTT. It encodes CASSRKTVTSTDTQYF.

This clone was found a few times. The rearrangement joins TRBV10-3 to TRBJ2-3, with 7 bases matching TRBD2. V was clipped by 3 bases and J by 3 bases; unmatched bases: 9. Germline CDR1 is ENHRY and CDR2 is SYGVKD. The CDR3 totals 16 residues. The chain's CDR3 is CAISDGQTGGTDTQYF. The CDR3 DNA reads as TGTGCCATCAGTGATGGGCAGACGGGGGGAACAGATACGCAGTATTTT.

A note on this clone: Other DNA variants within this sample encode the same CDR3. The chain has TRBV18 and TRBJ1-5, with unresolved D. The CDR3 runs to 12 residues. The V end was cut by 0 bases, the J end by 7 bases, with 4 bases between. Germline V lookup: CDR1 KGHSH, CDR2 LQKENI. The CDR3 nucleotides read TGTGCCAGCTCACCACCGGGCCAGCCCCAGCATTTT. This codes for CASSPPGQPQHF. The complete variable domain, with remaining parts taken from reference TRBV18 and TRBJ1-5, reads NAGVMQNPRHLVRRRGQEARLRCSPMKGHSHVYWYRQLPEEGLKFMVYLQKENIIDESGMPKERFSAEFPKEGPSILRIQQVVRGDSAAYFCASSPPGQPQHFGDGTRLSIL.

This clone has only a few counts. V is TRBV4-3 and J is TRBJ1-2; TRBD1 might be the D (6 bases). The CDR3 totals 12 residues. Germline V lookup: CDR1 LGHNA, CDR2 YSLEER. Deletions cut 5 bases from V and 2 bases from J, with 6 bases between. The CDR3 region is CASSRGNYGYTF. The CDR3 nucleotides read TGCGCCAGCAGCAGGGGGAACTATGGCTACACCTTC.

The chain combines TRBV4-3 with TRBJ1-6, with TRBD1 matching 9 bases. Losses at the gene ends were 4 bases for V and 10 bases for J; bases not matched to a gene: 8. The CDR3 length is 15 residues. CDR1 is LGHNA, CDR2 YSLEER, per germline. CDR3 residues: CASSPGTGYGSPLHF. The CDR3, as DNA: TGCGCCAGCAGCCCAGGGACAGGGTACGGATCACCCCTCCACTTT.

This clone was recorded a few times. The rearrangement joins TRBV13 to TRBJ2-1, with 9 bases identical to TRBD1. CDR3 size: 16 residues. CDR1 and CDR2 (germline): PRHDT, FYEKMQ (reference sequence). Unmatched junction bases numbered 7, after V lost 4 bases and J lost 3 bases. The CDR3 spells CASSSVPGQGYNEQFF. CDR3 DNA sequence: TGTGCCAGCAGCTCCGTACCGGGACAGGGCTACAATGAGCAGTTCTTC.

This clone has more than one count but fewer than ten. J is TRBJ2-3 and V is TRBV6-5; perhaps TRBD1 as D (5 bases). Trimming took 4 bases from V and 0 from J, leaving 8 bases between them. This CDR3 is built from 14 residues. Germline V gene data show CDR1 as MNHEY and CDR2 as SVGAGI. The CDR3 sequence: CASSSRQSTDTQYF. CDR3 nucleotides: TGTGCCAGCAGTTCACGACAGAGCACAGATACGCAGTATTTT.

This clone was picked up a small number of times. Other DNA sequences from this sample encode an identical CDR3 as well. This chain joins TRBV20-1 and TRBJ2-7; D call uncertain. This CDR3 has 10 amino acids. V was trimmed by 5 bases and J by 2 bases, leaving 4 bases between them. Germline V gene lookup returns CDR1 DFQATT and CDR2 SNEGSKA (reference sequence). The CDR3 sequence: CSAGTYEQYF. Here the CDR3 DNA reads TGCAGTGCTGGTACCTACGAGCAGTACTTC.

About this clone: Other nucleotide sequences from this sample produce the same CDR3. The CDR3 sequence is CASSPGTGSYEQYV. In DNA, the CDR3 is TGTGCCAGCTCACCCGGGACAGGATCCTACGAGCAGTACGTC. The chain recombines TRBV18 with TRBJ2-7, with 8 bases identical to TRBD1. The CDR3 runs 14 residues. CDR1 and CDR2 (germline): KGHSH, LQKENI. The V segment lost 3 bases and the J segment 1 base; nucleotides outside the gene matches: 2.

The chain carries TRBV9 and TRBJ2-5, with D perhaps assigned TRBD1 or TRBD2 (7 bases each). Germline CDR1 reads SGDLS; CDR2 reads YYNGEE. The CDR3 is made up of 13 amino acids. Trimming removed 6 bases at V and 4 bases at J, with 13 bases between. CDR3 DNA: TGTGCCAGCACCCCAGGGGGGGGAGAGACCCAGTACTTC. Encoded protein: CASTPGGGETQYF. Based on the CDR3 plus reference TRBV9 and TRBJ2-5, the full variable domain is DSGVTQTPKHLITATGQRVTLRCSPRSGDLSVYWYQQSLDQGLQFLIQYYNGEERAKGNILERFSAQQFPDLHSELNLSSLELGDSALYFCASTPGGGETQYFGPGTRLLVL.

The genes are TRBV9 and TRBJ2-7; 7 bases are shared with TRBD1. V gave up 3 bases and J gave up 1 base; unmatched junction bases: 4. The CDR3 is 14 residues long. Looked up from germline, CDR1 is SGDLS and CDR2 is YYNGEE. This CDR3 is CASSADRISYEQYF. CDR3 in DNA: TGTGCCAGCAGCGCGGACAGGATATCCTACGAGCAGTACTTC.

This clone turned up a few times. V usage is TRBV5-5 and J usage is TRBJ2-3; TRBD1 agrees at 8 bases. CDR1 and CDR2 from the germline V gene are SGHKS and YYEKEE (reference sequence). The ends lost 4 bases at V and 0 bases at J; junction bases unmatched: 4. This CDR3 contains 15 residues. CDR3 amino acids: CASSIRGLSTDTQYF. Written as DNA, the CDR3 is TGTGCCAGCAGCATCAGGGGGCTCAGCACAGATACGCAGTATTTT.

This clone was seen a handful of times. Within the sample, other DNA sequences also encode this same CDR3. The V and J genes are TRBV18 and TRBJ1-1; D is unresolved. Trimming stripped 0 bases from V and 3 bases from J, with 5 bases between. The CDR3 totals 13 residues. Germline V gene lookup returns CDR1 KGHSH and CDR2 LQKENI. The CDR3 bases are TGTGCCAGCTCACCACCGTCGTACACTGAAGCTTTCTTT. Residues: CASSPPSYTEAFF.

The chain uses TRBV5-4 and TRBJ2-1; 8 bases align to TRBD2. Per germline, CDR1 SGHNT and CDR2 YYREEE (reference sequence). This CDR3 spans 15 amino acids. Trimming took 5 bases from V and 0 from J; bases not matched to a gene: 4. CDR3 nucleotides: TGTGCCAGCAGAACTAGCGGAGGCTCCTACAATGAGCAGTTCTTC. Translated, it gives CASRTSGGSYNEQFF.